A single sample gave rise to the 21 T cell receptor beta chains below, sequenced in a study of T cells in Graves' hyperthyroidism and ophthalmopathy. Amplification of TCR beta CDR3 regions was performed using RNA transcripts as template. The study used the HTBI primer set for a first-round RT-PCR of the TCR CDR3. TCRdb ran MiXCR on the multiplex PCR reads and lists one entry per CDR3 protein. The sample lists 730,000 or so distinct CDR3 sequences, approximately 19% occurring once. Sequencing was performed on blood. These TCRs come from a woman aged 50 to 60 with Graves' hyperthyroidism that later progressed to Graves' ophthalmopathy.

This clonotype was observed many times. The rearrangement uses TRBV7-2 and TRBJ1-4; 11 nucleotides align to TRBD1. Germline trimming cut 5 bases from V and 8 bases from J; bases unmatched to any gene: 7. The V gene's germline CDR1 is SGHTA and CDR2 FQGNSA. The CDR3 is 15 residues long. CDR3 sequence reads: CASSIGTGGGEKLFF. In nucleotides, the CDR3 is TGTGCCAGCAGCATCGGGACAGGGGGTGGGGAAAAACTGTTTTTT.

The V and J genes are TRBV3-1 and TRBJ2-2; TRBD2 aligns across 8 bases. The CDR3 length is 16 residues. The J segment lost 1 base and the V segment lost 5 bases, leaving 6 bases of the junction unmatched. Germline V CDR1 and CDR2: LGHDT, YNNKEL (reference sequence). CDR3 nucleotide sequence: TGTGCCAGCAGCAACGCCGGGGGGGGGAACACCGGGGAGCTGTTTTTT. This gives the protein CASSNAGGGNTGELFF.

This clonotype was detected only a few times. The chain uses TRBV7-6 and TRBJ1-5; tentatively, D is TRBD1 (5 bases). This CDR3 is built from 15 residues. Germline assignment: CDR1 SGHVS and CDR2 FNYEAQ. V dropped 0 bases and J dropped 5 bases, with 11 bases sitting between them. The CDR3 here is CASSLAPRDHQPQHF. CDR3 DNA sequence: TGTGCCAGCAGCTTAGCCCCCAGGGACCATCAGCCCCAGCATTTT. The full variable domain, with the rest looked up from reference TRBV7-6 and TRBJ1-5, is GAGVSQSPRYKVTKRGQDVALRCDPISGHVSLYWYRQALGQGPEFLTYFNYEAQQDKSGLPNDRFSAERPEGSISTLTIQRTEQRDSAMYRCASSLAPRDHQPQHFGDGTRLSIL.

This clonotype was picked up many times. This rearrangement joins TRBV11-1 to TRBJ2-2; TRBD1 agrees at 7 bases. Germline V gives CDR1 SGHAT, CDR2 FQDESV (reference sequence). The CDR3 is 15 amino acids. Trimming cost V 4 bases and J 1 base; bases outside gene matches: 3. The CDR3 loop is CASSYWTGNTGELFF. CDR3 sequence (DNA): TGTGCCAGCAGCTATTGGACAGGGAACACCGGGGAGCTGTTTTTT.

This clonotype has at least ten counts. The rearrangement joins TRBV20-1 to TRBJ1-1; 7 nucleotides line up with TRBD1. Losses at the gene ends were 7 bases for V and 4 bases for J; bases not matched to a gene: 6. The CDR3 extends over 12 amino acids. Germline V gives CDR1 DFQATT, CDR2 SNEGSKA (reference sequence). The CDR3 protein is CSVIEGATEAFF. The DNA for the CDR3 is TGCAGTGTCATCGAGGGGGCCACTGAAGCTTTCTTT.

This clonotype came up a few times. The V call is TRBV4-2, the J call TRBJ2-4; D gene uncertain. With 1 base removed from V and 1 base from J, the gap between germline ends came to 14 bases. The V gene's germline CDR1 is LGHNA and CDR2 YNFKEQ. The CDR3 consists of 17 residues. CDR3 nucleotide sequence: TGTGCCAGCAGCCAAGTTGGAGAAGAAGTCGCCAAAAACATTCAGTACTTC. It codes for CASSQVGEEVAKNIQYF.

This clonotype was counted between two and nine times. V gene TRBV19 combines with J gene TRBJ1-1; tentatively, D is TRBD1 (5 bases). Looked up from germline, CDR1 is LNHDA and CDR2 is SQIVND (reference sequence). Trimming left V 3 bases short and J 0 bases short, with 11 bases between. The CDR3 covers 15 residues. The CDR3 loop is CASSIMGEMNTEAFF. As DNA, the CDR3 is TGTGCCAGTAGTATTATGGGGGAAATGAACACTGAAGCTTTCTTT.

There are many counts of this clonotype. The V gene is TRBV3-1, the J gene TRBJ2-1; 7 bases line up with TRBD2. Germline V gene lookup returns CDR1 LGHDT and CDR2 YNNKEL (reference sequence). The trim removed 4 bases at V and 3 bases at J, leaving 9 bases unmatched. This CDR3 is 16 amino acids long. The chain's CDR3 is CASSPIRGVLYNEQFF. CDR3 in DNA: TGTGCCAGCAGCCCCATCCGGGGGGTCCTCTACAATGAGCAGTTCTTC.

This clonotype has more than one count but fewer than ten. This chain connects TRBV20-1 to TRBJ2-7; 8 bases agree with TRBD2. This CDR3 has 13 residues. The ends lost 5 bases at V and 3 bases at J; junction bases unmatched: 6. The V gene's germline CDR1 is DFQATT and CDR2 SNEGSKA (reference sequence). Here the CDR3 DNA reads TGCAGTGCTGGTAGCGGGGTGAGCTACGAGCAGTACTTC. Protein: CSAGSGVSYEQYF.

This clonotype showed up just once. The J gene is TRBJ2-3, the V gene TRBV2, with 7 bases matching TRBD2. The CDR3 covers 16 residues. Per the germline V gene, CDR1 is SNHLY and CDR2 is FYNNEI. J was trimmed by 5 bases and V by 5 bases; bases with no gene match: 13. CDR3 sequence (DNA): TGTGCCAGCAGTCTCCGGGGAGGGCGGGTAGAAGATACGCAGTATTTT. Protein product: CASSLRGGRVEDTQYF.

This sequence joins TRBV4-2 and TRBJ2-7; 8 bases are shared with TRBD1. Unmatched junction bases numbered 8, after V lost 0 bases and J lost 7 bases. The CDR3 spans 15 residues. Germline lookup yields CDR1 LGHNA and CDR2 YNFKEQ. The CDR3 nucleotides read TGTGCCAGCAGCCAAGATCCGACAGGGGCAGAGGAGCAGTACTTC. It is translated as CASSQDPTGAEEQYF.

This clonotype was seen only a few times. The rearrangement uses TRBV5-1 and TRBJ1-2; no clear D gene. The CDR3 extends over 15 amino acids. The germline CDR1 and CDR2 sequences are SGHRS and YFSETQ. Trimming removed 0 bases at V and 4 bases at J, with 13 bases between. The CDR3 region has the DNA TGCGCCAGCAGCTTGGGAGTTGCAGGCTCCTATGGCTACACCTTC. Residues: CASSLGVAGSYGYTF.

This clonotype was seen many times. One end of the junction does not line up with germline, which may come from a read error. This chain links TRBV7-2 with TRBJ2-1; D is undetermined. The length of the CDR3 is 14 residues. Germline CDR1 SGHTA, CDR2 FQGNSA. This CDR3 is CASTLEPSYNEQFF. DNA for the CDR3: TGTGCCAGCACCTTAGAGCCCTCCTACAATGAGCAGTTCTTC.

This clonotype was counted a few times. CDR3 DNA sequence: TGTGCCAGCAGTTCGCAGGACAGGTTCAACTCCTACGAGCAGTACTTC. Amino acid sequence: CASSSQDRFNSYEQYF. V gene TRBV27 combines with J gene TRBJ2-7, with 7 bases lining up with TRBD1. Per germline, CDR1 MNHEY and CDR2 SMNVEV (reference sequence). The V segment lost 4 bases and the J segment 0 bases; nucleotides outside the gene matches: 9. The CDR3 runs 16 residues.

This clonotype showed up many times. The chain is built from TRBV20-1 and TRBJ2-7, with no clear D. In germline, CDR1 is DFQATT, CDR2 SNEGSKA (reference sequence). CDR3 length: 15 residues. Trimming left V 2 bases short and J 6 bases short, with 20 bases between. The chain's CDR3 is CSARPSNTLTGEQYF. For the CDR3, the DNA is TGCAGTGCTAGACCCTCTAACACCTTAACGGGCGAGCAGTACTTC.

This clonotype was counted ten times or more. The chain uses TRBV5-1 and TRBJ1-1, with D maybe TRBD1 (6 bases). This CDR3 comprises 13 residues. CDR1 is SGHRS and CDR2 is YFSETQ in the germline V gene. V lost 9 bases and J 4 bases, leaving 16 bases between the germline ends. The CDR3 DNA reads TGCGCCACCAGAACAGGGCCGGGCACTGAAGCTTTCTTT. It encodes CATRTGPGTEAFF.

This clonotype was counted many times. The rearrangement uses TRBV20-1 and TRBJ1-2, with D possibly matching TRBD1 (6 bases). The CDR3 extends over 14 amino acids. V shed 2 bases and J shed 5 bases, with 15 bases lying between them. Germline CDR1 and CDR2: DFQATT and SNEGSKA (reference sequence). The CDR3 DNA reads as TGCAGTGCTAGATACCCAGGGGCAGCGTATGGCTACACCTTC. Amino acids: CSARYPGAAYGYTF.

The table lists this clonotype with a few counts. V is TRBV7-3 and J is TRBJ2-1, with 11 bases aligning to TRBD2. The CDR3 length is 14 residues. Germline V gene data show CDR1 as SGHTA and CDR2 as FQGTGA. J was trimmed by 9 bases and V by 4 bases; bases with no gene match: 5. The chain's CDR3 is CASSSSGGWGEQFF. CDR3 DNA: TGTGCCAGCAGCTCTAGCGGGGGGTGGGGTGAGCAGTTCTTC.

Remarks on this clonotype: The CDR3 end shows no conserved phenylalanine or tryptophan, and so a read error is likely. The chain uses TRBV29-1 and TRBJ2-3, with D perhaps matching TRBD1 (5 bases). CDR1 and CDR2 (germline): SQVTM, ANQGSEA. The CDR3 loop spans 13 amino acids. The V end was cut by 5 bases, the J end by 6 bases, with 15 bases between. CDR3 sequence: CSVSDNQADTQYC. CDR3 in DNA: TGCAGCGTTTCGGACAACCAAGCGGATACGCAGTATTGT.

In its sample, this clonotype was seen a few times. The genes are TRBV6-1 and TRBJ2-7; 9 bases are a match to TRBD1. CDR1 is MNHNS and CDR2 is SASEGT in the germline V gene. The CDR3 is 14 amino acids. V gave up 7 bases and J gave up 2 bases; unmatched junction bases: 6. The CDR3 loop is CASKSGTGTYEQYF. CDR3 nucleotide sequence: TGTGCCAGCAAGTCCGGGACAGGGACCTACGAGCAGTACTTC.

This clonotype has only a few counts. The gene calls are TRBV7-8 and TRBJ2-5; 9 bases match TRBD2. Trimming took 5 bases from V and 3 from J; bases not matched to a gene: 1. There are 13 residues in the CDR3. Germline V lookup: CDR1 SGHVS, CDR2 FQNEAQ. The CDR3 DNA follows: TGTGCCAGCAGCAGGACTAGCGAAGAGACCCAGTACTTC. As protein: CASSRTSEETQYF.